Given below is one T cell receptor (beta chain) in context. These data come from a study of blood T cell repertoires in COVID-19. The repertoire was sequenced with immunoSEQ multiplex PCR; TCRdb's copy has only in-frame clones and lacks some. The table has fewer than 75,000 clones, more than 70% seen once. Trimming pared 3 bases from V and 0 bases from J, leaving 12 bases between. The CDR3 is 15 residues long. Germline lookup yields CDR1 KGHSY and CDR2 FQNENV. The clonotype comes from an older woman with acute or convalescent COVID-19. The chain couples TRBV16 to TRBJ2-7; no reliable D call. The sample comprised peripheral blood. The DNA of the CDR3 is TGTGCCAGCAGCCAGACCCGAGGATCCTCCTACGAGCAGTACTTC. This sequence encodes CASSQTRGSSYEQYF.